The table lists the clone carrying this T cell receptor beta chain with many counts. The sample originates from a study of regulatory T cells in long-lasting Graves disease. Time point here: persistent/refractory GD, antithyroid drugs over 5 years with positive TRAb. Scientists built the TCR library using RNA that was extracted from PBMCs. The CDR3 consists of 13 residues. CDR1 is SQVTM, CDR2 ANQGSEA, per germline. The germline V and J ends were trimmed by 6 bases and 0 bases, with 11 bases remaining between them. Arm-PCR of CDR3 regions with iRepertoire HTBI primers generated TCR beta libraries. TCRdb independently ran MiXCR on the multiplex PCR reads; one entry per CDR3 protein. Seen here are 700,000 or so distinct CDR3 sequences, 30% observed once, and the top ten hold 35% to 55%.

The rearrangement links TRBV29-1 to TRBJ1-1, with D uncertain. The clonotype comes from a female donor with Graves disease. Material: peripheral blood mononuclear cells (PBMCs), obtained when the disease was refractory, from a patient treated with antithyroid drugs. The CDR3 reads CSVHGRMNTEAFF. In DNA form, the CDR3 reads TGCAGCGTCCATGGGAGAATGAACACTGAAGCTTTCTTT. The full variable domain, with the rest looked up from reference TRBV29-1 and TRBJ1-1, is SAVISQKPSRDICQRGTSLTIQCQVDSQVTMMFWYRQQPGQSLTLIATANQGSEATYESGFVIDKFPISRPNLTFSTLTVSNMSPEDSSIYLCSVHGRMNTEAFFGQGTRLTVV.